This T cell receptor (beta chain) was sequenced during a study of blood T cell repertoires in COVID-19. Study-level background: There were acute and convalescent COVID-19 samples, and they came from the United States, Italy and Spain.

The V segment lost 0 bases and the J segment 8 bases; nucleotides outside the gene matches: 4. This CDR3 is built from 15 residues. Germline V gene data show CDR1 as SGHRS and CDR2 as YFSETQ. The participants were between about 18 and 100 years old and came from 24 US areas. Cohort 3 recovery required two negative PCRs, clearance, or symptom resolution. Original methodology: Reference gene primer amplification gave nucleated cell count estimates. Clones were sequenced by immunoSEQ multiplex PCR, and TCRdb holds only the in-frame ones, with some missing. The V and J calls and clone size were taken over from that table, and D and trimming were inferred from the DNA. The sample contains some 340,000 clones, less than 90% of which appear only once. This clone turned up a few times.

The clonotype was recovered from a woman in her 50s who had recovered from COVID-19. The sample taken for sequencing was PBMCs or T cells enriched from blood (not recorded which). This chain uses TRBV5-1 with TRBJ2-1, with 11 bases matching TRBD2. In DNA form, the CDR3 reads TGCGCCAGCAGCTTGGTCCTAGCGGGAGGCGATGAGCAGTTCTTC. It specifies CASSLVLAGGDEQFF.